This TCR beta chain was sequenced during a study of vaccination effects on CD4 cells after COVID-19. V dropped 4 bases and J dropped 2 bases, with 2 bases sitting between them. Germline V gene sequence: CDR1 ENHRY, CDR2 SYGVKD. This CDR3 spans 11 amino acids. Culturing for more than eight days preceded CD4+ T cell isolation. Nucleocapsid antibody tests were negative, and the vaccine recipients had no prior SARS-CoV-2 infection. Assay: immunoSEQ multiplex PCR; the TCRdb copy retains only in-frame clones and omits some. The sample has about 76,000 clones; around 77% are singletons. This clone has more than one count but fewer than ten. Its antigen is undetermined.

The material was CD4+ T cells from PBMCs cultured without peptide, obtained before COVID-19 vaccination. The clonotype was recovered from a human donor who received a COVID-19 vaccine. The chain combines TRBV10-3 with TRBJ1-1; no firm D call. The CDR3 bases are TGTGCCATCAGTGCAAACACTGAAGCTTTCTTT. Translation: CAISANTEAFF.